The clone carrying this TCR beta chain was detected many times. Its antigen is not identified. Trimming pared 2 bases from V and 1 base from J, leaving 12 bases between. The CDR3 runs 15 residues. Unique molecular identifiers were linked by the library to individual cDNA molecules. TCRdb analysed the RACE reads with MiXCR anew, one entry per CDR3 protein. The repertoire holds 84,000 or so distinct CDR3 sequences, with over 9.5% as singletons. Documented time point: patch test 1, 2 weeks after DPC sensitization. Treatment here: therapeutic diphenylcyclopropenone sensitization with weekly scalp DPC. This specimen belongs to a study of human T cells and chemical hapten exposure. Study-level findings and limits: Expanded TCRs formed significantly more large CDR3 similarity clusters than controls.

The V call is TRBV12-3 or TRBV12-4, the J call TRBJ2-7; D is possibly TRBD1 or TRBD2 (5 bases each). Source: whole blood, taken in connection with sensitization to the hapten diphenylcyclopropenone (DPC). This TCR derives from a middle-aged man with alopecia areata. Some clones in this sample may be carry-over from other donors' samples. CDR3 amino acids: CASSLLGERSYEQYF. Here the CDR3 DNA reads TGTGCCAGCAGTTTATTGGGGGAGAGGTCCTACGAGCAGTACTTC.